What follows is one T cell receptor beta chain and its context. Antigen unknown. This specimen comes from a study of cytomegalovirus exposure and HLA in healthy donors. At the level of the study: Among the 398 genotyped donors, less than 85% were placed in the Caucasian-associated ancestry cluster.

The PCR had 60 Vbeta and 13 Jbeta primers. The data were produced by immunoSEQ multiplex PCR, yet TCRdb's version contains in-frame clones alone and is incomplete. The table records 140,000 to 150,000 clones, around 75% of them present only once. Study-level results: The classifier reportedly diagnosed cytomegalovirus status with high specificity and sensitivity. It was assumed in the presence/absence analyses that sequencing depth was roughly uniform across donors. Fewer N-insertions than the roughly 670-donor mean were reportedly shown by an Asian-associated ancestry cluster in a later analysis.

This receptor was taken from a man in his fifties or sixties in good health and CMV-seronegative. Sequencing was done on a sample of PBMCs.

The CDR3 DNA reads TGTGCCAGCAGCCCGGGACAGGACTCCTACGAGCAGTACTTC. This translates into CASSPGQDSYEQYF. The genes are TRBV28 and TRBJ2-7; 8 bases are a match to TRBD1. The CDR3 is made up of 14 amino acids. Germline V lookup: CDR1 MDHEN, CDR2 SYDVKM. Trimming at V came to 6 bases and at J to 0 bases, leaving 4 bases not matched to a gene. Supplemented by reference TRBV28 and TRBJ2-7, the full variable domain reads DVKVTQSSRYLVKRTGEKVFLECVQDMDHENMFWYRQDPGLGLRLIYFSYDVKMKEKGDIPEGYSVSREKKERFSLILESASTNQTSMYLCASSPGQDSYEQYFGPGTRLTVT.